A selection of T cell receptor beta chains follows, all from one sample in a study of human T cells and chemical hapten exposure. One entry per CDR3 protein, called by TCRdb with MiXCR from the RACE reads. The sample has about 95,000 distinct CDR3 sequences; about an eighth are singletons. Sequenced here: whole blood, sampled in connection with sensitization to the hapten diphenylcyclopropenone (DPC). The receptor set was obtained from a woman in her forties with alopecia areata. Some clones in this sample may be carry-over from other donors' samples. Both conserved end residues are part of each CDR3. Each record gives: V gene, D gene, J gene, clone size, CDR3 protein, CDR3 DNA. A D gene is named only where the DNA matches it firmly. Part of the rows lack a size; the others show once, few, many or a class for expanded clones.

V: TRBV28; D: TRBD2; J: TRBJ2-1; size: many; CDR3: CASSSLSGRNEQFF; DNA: TGTGCCAGCAGTTCCCTTAGCGGGAGAAATGAGCAGTTCTTC
V: TRBV20-1; D: TRBD1; J: TRBJ2-7; size: few; CDR3: CSAGTTGAGEQYF; DNA: TGCAGTGCTGGAACGACAGGGGCCGGCGAGCAGTACTTC
V: TRBV6-2/TRBV6-3; D: TRBD2; J: TRBJ2-5; size: -; CDR3: CASSSGGQLTQYF; DNA: TGTGCCAGCAGTAGCGGGGGCCAACTCACCCAGTACTTC
V: TRBV12-3/TRBV12-4; D: TRBD1; J: TRBJ1-2; size: few; CDR3: CASRQGRAYGYTF; DNA: TGTGCCAGCAGACAGGGGCGGGCCTATGGCTACACCTTC
V: TRBV7-8; D: TRBD1; J: TRBJ1-2; size: many; CDR3: CASSRGLEDGYTF; DNA: TGTGCCAGCAGCAGGGGGCTGGAGGATGGCTACACCTTC
V: TRBV29-1; D: TRBD1; J: TRBJ2-5; size: -; CDR3: CSVHQTGKETQYF; DNA: TGCAGCGTCCACCAGACAGGGAAAGAGACCCAGTACTTC
V: TRBV7-6; D: -; J: TRBJ1-3; size: few; CDR3: CASSRAGNTAGNTIYF; DNA: TGTGCCAGCAGCCGAGCCGGGAATACCGCTGGAAACACCATATATTTT
V: TRBV20-1; D: -; J: TRBJ1-2; size: many; CDR3: CSAPGGGLTGYTF; DNA: TGCAGTGCCCCTGGGGGAGGGTTGACTGGCTACACCTTC
V: TRBV3-2; D: -; J: TRBJ2-2; size: few; CDR3: CASLRGSGIYTQPRLPYSTGELFF; DNA: TGTGCCAGCCTAAGGGGGTCCGGGATTTATACACAACCACGACTTCCATACTCCACCGGGGAGCTGTTTTTT
V: TRBV7-2; D: -; J: TRBJ1-1; size: -; CDR3: CASSPSPNTEAFF; DNA: TGTGCCAGCAGCCCCTCCCCGAACACTGAAGCTTTCTTT
V: TRBV7-3; D: TRBD2; J: TRBJ2-1; size: few; CDR3: CASSLRASGGNEQFF; DNA: TGTGCCAGCAGCTTACGGGCTAGCGGGGGTAATGAGCAGTTCTTC
V: TRBV25-1; D: -; J: TRBJ2-5; size: -; CDR3: CASSESLGSQETQYF; DNA: TGTGCCAGCAGTGAATCTTTGGGATCTCAAGAGACCCAGTACTTC
V: TRBV24-1; D: -; J: TRBJ1-4; size: many; CDR3: CATRGYRANEKLFF; DNA: TGTGCCACCAGGGGATACCGGGCTAATGAAAAACTGTTTTTT
V: TRBV6-5; D: -; J: TRBJ1-2; size: few; CDR3: CASSPSQGSYTF; DNA: TGTGCCAGCAGTCCTTCACAGGGTAGCTACACCTTC
V: TRBV7-2; D: -; J: TRBJ2-5; size: -; CDR3: CASSLGTPRGRETQYF; DNA: TGTGCCAGCAGCTTAGGGACACCACGAGGGAGAGAGACCCAGTACTTC
V: TRBV7-3; D: TRBD1; J: TRBJ2-3; size: -; CDR3: CASSRQGQGTDTQYF; DNA: TGTGCCAGCAGCCGTCAGGGACAGGGGACAGATACGCAGTATTTT
V: TRBV29-1; D: TRBD2; J: TRBJ2-2; size: many; CDR3: CSAPGREDTGELFF; DNA: TGCAGCGCCCCCGGGCGGGAGGACACCGGGGAGCTGTTTTTT
V: TRBV14; D: -; J: TRBJ1-1; size: -; CDR3: CASSQLKNTEAFF; DNA: TGTGCCAGCAGCCAATTAAAGAACACTGAAGCTTTCTTT
V: TRBV3-1; D: TRBD1; J: TRBJ2-4; size: few; CDR3: CASSSRTGLENIQYF; DNA: TGTGCCAGCAGCTCCAGGACAGGCCTGGAAAACATTCAGTACTTC
V: TRBV28; D: -; J: TRBJ2-7; size: -; CDR3: CASRGEYEQYF; DNA: TGTGCCAGCAGGGGGGAGTACGAGCAGTACTTC
V: TRBV27; D: TRBD2; J: TRBJ2-4; size: few; CDR3: CASSSTSAKNIQYF; DNA: TGTGCCAGCAGTTCGACTAGCGCCAAAAACATTCAGTACTTC
V: TRBV12-3/TRBV12-4; D: -; J: TRBJ1-1; size: many; CDR3: CASSLALGKAFF; DNA: TGTGCCAGCAGTTTAGCTCTGGGAAAAGCTTTCTTT
V: TRBV11-2; D: -; J: TRBJ2-7; size: -; CDR3: CASSTPSRTYEQYF; DNA: TGTGCCAGCAGCACACCCTCACGAACTTACGAGCAGTACTTC
V: TRBV11-2; D: -; J: TRBJ2-1; size: -; CDR3: CASSFRGGNEQFF; DNA: TGTGCCAGCAGCTTCCGGGGAGGCAATGAGCAGTTCTTC
V: TRBV2; D: -; J: TRBJ2-7; size: few; CDR3: CANLLLADTYEQYF; DNA: TGTGCCAACCTACTACTAGCCGACACCTACGAGCAGTACTTC
V: TRBV7-9; D: -; J: TRBJ1-5; size: few; CDR3: CASSYNLNQPQHF; DNA: TGTGCCAGCAGCTACAATCTAAATCAGCCCCAGCATTTT
V: TRBV7-9; D: TRBD1; J: TRBJ1-3; size: many; CDR3: CASSSTDRGSGNTIYF; DNA: TGTGCCAGCAGCTCCACGGACAGGGGCTCTGGAAACACCATATATTTT
V: TRBV12-3/TRBV12-4; D: -; J: TRBJ1-2; size: -; CDR3: CASSLASGYTF; DNA: TGTGCCAGCAGTTTAGCGTCAGGCTACACCTTC
V: TRBV5-6; D: TRBD2; J: TRBJ2-1; size: -; CDR3: CASSTTSGSSYNEQFF; DNA: TGTGCCAGCAGCACGACTAGCGGGAGTTCCTACAATGAGCAGTTCTTC
V: TRBV9; D: -; J: TRBJ2-1; size: many; CDR3: CASTPTGAPGGANEQFF; DNA: TGTGCCAGCACCCCCACGGGGGCCCCGGGGGGTGCCAATGAGCAGTTCTTC
V: TRBV6-5; D: -; J: TRBJ2-1; size: -; CDR3: CASVGGGRDEQFF; DNA: TGTGCCAGCGTAGGGGGAGGCCGCGATGAGCAGTTCTTC
V: TRBV27; D: -; J: TRBJ2-1; size: few; CDR3: CASRGLYPEQFF; DNA: TGTGCCAGCAGGGGGCTCTACCCCGAGCAGTTCTTC
V: TRBV27; D: -; J: TRBJ1-2; size: -; CDR3: CASSLKTGRGYTF; DNA: TGTGCCAGCAGTCTCAAGACAGGACGTGGCTACACCTTC
V: TRBV6-5; D: TRBD1; J: TRBJ2-7; size: many; CDR3: CASSPGGVNEQYF; DNA: TGTGCCAGCAGTCCAGGGGGAGTGAACGAGCAGTACTTC
V: TRBV2; D: -; J: TRBJ2-7; size: many; CDR3: CASSGQMITYEQYF; DNA: TGTGCCAGCAGTGGACAGATGATTACCTACGAGCAGTACTTC
V: TRBV6-4; D: -; J: TRBJ2-6; size: few; CDR3: CASSPEEGQSGANVLTF; DNA: TGTGCCAGCAGCCCCGAGGAGGGGCAATCTGGGGCCAACGTCCTGACTTTC
V: TRBV5-1; D: TRBD1; J: TRBJ2-7; size: many; CDR3: CASSLVPGQGNEQYF; DNA: TGCGCCAGCAGCTTGGTCCCGGGACAGGGCAACGAGCAGTACTTC
V: TRBV6-6; D: -; J: TRBJ1-6; size: -; CDR3: CAGRVLYNSPLHF; DNA: TGTGCCGGAAGGGTTCTCTATAATTCACCCCTCCACTTT
V: TRBV6-5; D: -; J: TRBJ1-5; size: many; CDR3: CASTLDGNQPQHF; DNA: TGTGCCAGCACCCTGGACGGGAATCAGCCCCAGCATTTT
V: TRBV7-9; D: -; J: TRBJ2-7; size: -; CDR3: CASGVWAGASYEQYF; DNA: TGTGCCAGCGGGGTGTGGGCAGGGGCTTCCTACGAGCAGTACTTC
V: TRBV6-5; D: TRBD1; J: TRBJ1-1; size: -; CDR3: CASRVQGAMNTEAFF; DNA: TGTGCCAGCAGAGTGCAGGGGGCTATGAACACTGAAGCTTTCTTT
V: TRBV5-1; D: -; J: TRBJ2-7; size: -; CDR3: CASSPGDVSSSYEQYF; DNA: TGCGCCAGCAGCCCGGGAGACGTTTCAAGCTCCTACGAGCAGTACTTC
V: TRBV27; D: -; J: TRBJ2-1; size: -; CDR3: CASSLQGGAYNEQFF; DNA: TGTGCCAGCAGTTTACAGGGAGGTGCCTACAATGAGCAGTTCTTC